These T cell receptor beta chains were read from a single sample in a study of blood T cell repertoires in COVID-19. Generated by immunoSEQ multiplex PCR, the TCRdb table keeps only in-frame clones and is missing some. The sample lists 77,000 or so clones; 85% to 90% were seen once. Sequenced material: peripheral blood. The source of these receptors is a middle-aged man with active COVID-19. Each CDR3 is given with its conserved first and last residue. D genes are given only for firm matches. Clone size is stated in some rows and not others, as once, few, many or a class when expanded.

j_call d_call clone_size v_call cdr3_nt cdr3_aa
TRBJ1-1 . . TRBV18 TGTGCCAGCTCACTGGTTCCGGGGACTGAAGCTTTCTTT CASSLVPGTEAFF
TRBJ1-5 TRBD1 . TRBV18 TGTGCCAGCTCACCGGGACAGGGGGCTGTCCAGCCCCAGCATTTT CASSPGQGAVQPQHF
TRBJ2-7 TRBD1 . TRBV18 TGTGCCAGCAGACGGGACAGTTCCTACGAGCAGTACTTC CASRRDSSYEQYF
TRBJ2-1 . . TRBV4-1 TGCGCCAGCAGCCAAGCCCCGAACTACGACAATGAGCAGTTCTTC CASSQAPNYDNEQFF
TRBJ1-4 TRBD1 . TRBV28 TGTGCCAGCCTGGACAGGATTAATGAAAAACTGTTTTTT CASLDRINEKLFF
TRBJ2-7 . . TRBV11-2 TGTGCCAGCAGCACTCGGGGGAGCTACGAGCAGTACTTC CASSTRGSYEQYF
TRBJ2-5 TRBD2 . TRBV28 TGTGCCAGCAGACGAATAGCGGGAGGGCCTAGGGAGACCCAGTACTTC CASRRIAGGPRETQYF
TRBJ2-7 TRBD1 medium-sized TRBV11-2 TGTGCCAGCAGCTCCCGGGACAGCCCCTACGAGCAGTACTTC CASSSRDSPYEQYF
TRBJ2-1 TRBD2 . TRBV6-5 TGTGCCATACAGCGGGGGGACTACAATGAGCAGTTCTTC CAIQRGDYNEQFF
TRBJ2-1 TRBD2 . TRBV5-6 TGTGCCAGCAGCTTGACGGGAGGCACCTACAATGAGCAGTTCTTC CASSLTGGTYNEQFF
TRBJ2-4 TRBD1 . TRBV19 TGTGCCAGTAGTAGTAGACAGGGGCTAGCCAAAAACATTCAGTACTTC CASSSRQGLAKNIQYF
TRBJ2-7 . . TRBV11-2 TGTGCCAGCAGCCGACACAGTGACGAGCAGTACTTC CASSRHSDEQYF
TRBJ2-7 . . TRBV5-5 TGTGCCAGCAGCTCCCCCGGGGAGCTTGAGCAGTACTTC CASSSPGELEQYF
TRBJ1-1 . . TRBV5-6 TGTGCCAGCAGCTTGGGGGCTTGGAACACTGAAGCTTTCTTT CASSLGAWNTEAFF
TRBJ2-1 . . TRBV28 TGTGCCAGCAGTTTAAGCACAGGGCAGTACAATGAGCAGTTCTTC CASSLSTGQYNEQFF
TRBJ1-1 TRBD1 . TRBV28 TGTGCCAGCAGTTTACCGGACAGGGGGACTGAAGCTTTCTTT CASSLPDRGTEAFF
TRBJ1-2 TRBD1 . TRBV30 TGTGCCTTTTCCCAGGGGGAGTCTGGCTACACCTTC CAFSQGESGYTF
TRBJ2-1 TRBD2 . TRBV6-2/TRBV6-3 TGTGCCAGCAGTCCCCGACTAGCGGGGGGGCCAGGTGAGCAGTTCTTC CASSPRLAGGPGEQFF
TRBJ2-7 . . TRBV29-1 TGCAGCGTTGAAGGGACAGTAACCTACGAGCAGTACTTC CSVEGTVTYEQYF
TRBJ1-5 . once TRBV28 TGTGCCAGCAGCCCCGCAGGTCGTAGGAATCAGCCCCAGCATTTT CASSPAGRRNQPQHF
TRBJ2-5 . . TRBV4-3 TGCGCCAGCAGCCAAGACGGCGGGAATCAAGAGACCCAGTACTTC CASSQDGGNQETQYF
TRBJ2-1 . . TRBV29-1 TGCAGCGTTGGAGGGAGGTCTAGCTTTAATGAGCAGTTCTTC CSVGGRSSFNEQFF
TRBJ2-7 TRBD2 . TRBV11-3 TGTGCCGGCCCCAGGGGCGGGAGGATTGGTGTTGACGAGCAGTACTTC CAGPRGGRIGVDEQYF
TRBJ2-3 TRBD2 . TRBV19 TGTGCCAGTACCAAGCGGGGGGCGCAAGATACGCAGTATTTT CASTKRGAQDTQYF
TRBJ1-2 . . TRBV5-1 TGCGCCAGCAGCTTGGATGGCAGGGTTCACTATGGCTACACCTTC CASSLDGRVHYGYTF
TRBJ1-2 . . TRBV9 TGTGCCAGCAGCGGGACCGGGGGGCCATCGGGAGGCTACACCTTC CASSGTGGPSGGYTF
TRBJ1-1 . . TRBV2 TGTGCCAGCAGTGGCGATGACACTGAAGCTTTCTTT CASSGDDTEAFF
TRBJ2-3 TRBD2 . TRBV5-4 TGTGCCAGCAGCTTGGGGGGTAGCGGGGGTGGTGATACGCAGTATTTT CASSLGGSGGGDTQYF
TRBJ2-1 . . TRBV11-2 TGTGCCAGCAGCCCCAAAAGGGGCTTCTTTAATGAGCAGTTCTTC CASSPKRGFFNEQFF
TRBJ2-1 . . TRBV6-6 TGTGCCAGCAGCACAAGAGGGCCTGAGCAGTTCTTC CASSTRGPEQFF
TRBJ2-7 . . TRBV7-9 TGTGCCAGCAGCTTAAGGGGCTATAGCTCCTACGAGCAGTACTTC CASSLRGYSSYEQYF
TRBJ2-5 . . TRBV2 TGTGCCAGCAGTGATGGTAGGGCTGGGGCAGAGACCCAGTACTTC CASSDGRAGAETQYF
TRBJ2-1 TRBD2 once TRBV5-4 TGTGCCAGCAGCCCCGTGGGACTAGCGGGGGAGGAGCAGTTCTTC CASSPVGLAGEEQFF
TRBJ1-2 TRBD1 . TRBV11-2 TGTGCCAGCAGCCGGATGGAGGGGGCGTCCGGCTACACCTTC CASSRMEGASGYTF
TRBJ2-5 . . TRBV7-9 TGTGCCAGCAGCTTAGGGGTCGGGGAGACCCAGTACTTC CASSLGVGETQYF
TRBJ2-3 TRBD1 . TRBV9 TGTGCCAGCAGCTTAGACAGGGGGCAGGGCACAGATACGCAGTATTTT CASSLDRGQGTDTQYF
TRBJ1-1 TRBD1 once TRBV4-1 TGCGCCAGCAGCCACATTGGCAGGGGGCTTGTTGAAGCTTTCTTT CASSHIGRGLVEAFF
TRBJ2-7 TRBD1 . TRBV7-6 TGTGCCAGCAGCGCGAGACAGGGTGCGAGGAGCGAGCAGTACTTC CASSARQGARSEQYF
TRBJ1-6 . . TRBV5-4 TGTGCCAGCAGCTTGGCACCAGGGAAGGGTTCACCCCTCCACTTT CASSLAPGKGSPLHF
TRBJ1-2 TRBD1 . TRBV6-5 TGTGCCAGCAGCCTCAGGACAGGGCTTCATGGCTACACCTTC CASSLRTGLHGYTF
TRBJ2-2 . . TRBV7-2 TGTGCCAGCAGCTCTTATACAGGGATGAACACCGGGGAGCTGTTTTTT CASSSYTGMNTGELFF
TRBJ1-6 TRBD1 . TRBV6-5 TGTGCCAGCAGCCCCGGGACAGGGTATAATTCACCCCTCCACTTT CASSPGTGYNSPLHF
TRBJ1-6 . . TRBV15 TGTGCCACCAGCCAAGATAATGTGAGGGCCTCACCCCTCCACTTT CATSQDNVRASPLHF
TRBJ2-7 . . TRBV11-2 TGTGCCAGCAGCTTAGATATGCGGGACGAGCAGTACTTC CASSLDMRDEQYF
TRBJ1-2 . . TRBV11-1 TGTGCCAGCAGCTTACAGGGATTTGAGGGCTACACCTTC CASSLQGFEGYTF
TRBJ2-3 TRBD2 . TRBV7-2 TGTGCCAGCAGTCGTAATAGCGGGGGGGGCACAGATACGCAGTATTTT CASSRNSGGGTDTQYF
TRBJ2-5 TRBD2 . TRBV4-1 TGCGCCAGCAGCCAACCTACTAGCGGGCGAATGAAAGAGACCCAGTACTTC CASSQPTSGRMKETQYF
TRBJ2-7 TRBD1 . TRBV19 TGTGCCAGTCGGGGACAGAGCTACGAGCAGTACTTC CASRGQSYEQYF
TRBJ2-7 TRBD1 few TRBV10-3 TGTGCCATCAGTCCCTTGGACAGGGACCCATCCTACGAGCAGTACTTC CAISPLDRDPSYEQYF
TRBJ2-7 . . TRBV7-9 TGTGCCAGCAGCTTAGCCTCGAGGGCCGAACGGACCACCTACGAGCAGTACTTC CASSLASRAERTTYEQYF